These 25 T cell receptor beta chains originate from one sample sequenced in a study of T cells in Graves' hyperthyroidism and ophthalmopathy. From RNA transcripts, TCR beta CDR3 regions were amplified. An initial round of RT-PCR targeting the TCR CDR3 relied on the HTBI primer set. TCRdb re-derived calls from the multiplex PCR reads in MiXCR, one entry per CDR3 protein. The table includes roughly 740,000 distinct CDR3 sequences, about 17% detected once. The sample taken for sequencing was blood. The receptors originated from a man aged 18 to 29 with Graves' hyperthyroidism.

This clonotype has at least ten counts. This chain connects TRBV18 to TRBJ2-3; TRBD1 matches 7 bases. V trimming: 5 bases; J trimming: 3 bases; junction bases outside the gene matches: 2. The CDR3 loop spans 13 amino acids. The V gene's germline CDR1 is KGHSH and CDR2 LQKENI. Here the CDR3 reads CASSGGQTDTQYF. The CDR3 DNA sequence: TGTGCCAGCTCAGGGGGACAGACAGATACGCAGTATTTT.

This clonotype was counted many times. The rearrangement links TRBV3-1 to TRBJ1-2, with 7 bases lining up with TRBD1. Germline CDR1 LGHDT, CDR2 YNNKEL (reference sequence). Trimming removed 4 bases from V and 3 bases from J; junction bases left unmatched: 8. This CDR3 is 15 amino acids long. Here the CDR3 reads CASSRPSGGDYGYTF. The CDR3 coding sequence is TGTGCCAGCAGCCGCCCGTCAGGGGGAGACTATGGCTACACCTTC.

The chain recombines TRBV29-1 with TRBJ2-5; D is ambiguous. The CDR3 totals 13 residues. Trimming left V 3 bases short and J 1 base short, with 9 bases between. CDR1 is SQVTM and CDR2 is ANQGSEA in the germline V gene. The CDR3 DNA sequence: TGCAGCGTTGAGGAAACTATCCAAGAGACCCAGTACTTC. It translates to CSVEETIQETQYF.

This clonotype was seen a few times. The rearrangement uses TRBV20-1 and TRBJ2-7; TRBD1 agrees at 9 bases. Germline V lookup: CDR1 DFQATT, CDR2 SNEGSKA (reference sequence). With V trimmed by 6 bases and J by 3 bases, 15 bases remained unmatched. CDR3 size: 16 residues. The CDR3 nucleotides read TGCAGTGCCCGAAGGGGTGGGACAGGGTATAGCTACGAGCAGTACTTC. Encoded protein: CSARRGGTGYSYEQYF.

The CDR3 DNA sequence: TGCGCCAGCAGCCAAGATCGGGCAGGGGGCGATGAAAAACTGTTTTTT. Amino acid sequence: CASSQDRAGGDEKLFF. The chain links TRBV4-3 to TRBJ1-4; 8 bases are shared with TRBD1. J lost 6 bases, V lost 0 bases, and 6 bases had no gene match. The CDR3 is 16 residues long. The germline gives CDR1 LGHNA, CDR2 YSLEER.

This clonotype was recorded many times. The chain uses TRBV28 and TRBJ2-4, with D hard to call. V was pared by 2 bases and J by 0 bases, with 5 bases between. The germline CDR1 and CDR2 sequences are MDHEN and SYDVKM. This CDR3 region has 14 residues. The CDR3 here is CASSLPQAKNIQYF. The CDR3 DNA reads as TGTGCCAGCAGTTTACCCCAAGCCAAAAACATTCAGTACTTC.

Here the CDR3 reads CASNDRGPKLFF. The CDR3 nucleotides read TGTGCCAGCAACGACAGAGGGCCAAAACTGTTTTTT. The V and J genes are TRBV2 and TRBJ1-4; possibly TRBD1 for D (5 bases). The CDR3 sequence is 12 residues long. The germline gives CDR1 SNHLY, CDR2 FYNNEI. Trimming pared 7 bases from V and 10 bases from J, leaving 13 bases between. Supplemented by reference TRBV2 and TRBJ1-4, the full variable domain reads EPEVTQTPSHQVTQMGQEVILRCVPISNHLYFYWYRQILGQKVEFLVSFYNNEISEKSEIFDDQFSVERPDGSNFTLKIRSTKLEDSAMYFCASNDRGPKLFFGSGTQLSVL.

This sequence joins TRBV19 and TRBJ1-5; a possible D gene is TRBD1 (5 bases). This CDR3 comprises 18 residues. V was clipped by 7 bases and J by 0 bases, with 22 bases between them. CDR1 and CDR2 from the germline V gene are LNHDA and SQIVND (reference sequence). The CDR3 sequence: CASKNTGLSVYSNQPQHF. Written as DNA, the CDR3 is TGTGCCAGTAAGAACACGGGACTCTCAGTCTATAGCAATCAGCCCCAGCATTTT.

About this clonotype itself: A much larger clonotype is one base distant, so this may be a read error. This sequence joins TRBV5-5 and TRBJ1-1; D not resolved. The length of the CDR3 is 13 residues. The ends were cut back, 3 bases at V and 4 bases at J, with 10 bases in the middle. Per the germline V gene, CDR1 is SGHKS and CDR2 is YYEKEE (reference sequence). DNA of the CDR3: TGTGCCAGCAGCTGGTGGGTAGTCACTGAAGCTTTCTTT. It encodes CASSWWVVTEAFF.

This clonotype occurred many times. This chain uses TRBV7-9 with TRBJ2-3; tentatively, D is TRBD1 (6 bases). The V and J ends lost 5 bases and 1 base respectively, with 10 bases between them. The CDR3 is 14 residues long. In germline, CDR1 is SEHNR, CDR2 FQNEAQ (reference sequence). The CDR3 here is CASSDGQRTDTQYF. The CDR3 DNA reads TGTGCCAGCAGCGATGGACAGCGCACAGATACGCAGTATTTT.

Ten or more counts support this clonotype. The chain combines TRBV12-3 or TRBV12-4 with TRBJ2-1; 10 bases agree with TRBD2. Trimming took 3 bases from V and 3 from J; bases not matched to a gene: 2. The CDR3 spans 15 residues. The CDR3 loop reads CASSFLAGVYNEQFF. The CDR3 DNA reads as TGTGCCAGCAGTTTCCTAGCGGGAGTCTACAATGAGCAGTTCTTC.

This clonotype occurred many times. The chain employs TRBV2 and TRBJ2-7, with D hard to call. The length of the CDR3 is 15 residues. V dropped 0 bases and J dropped 3 bases, with 12 bases sitting between them. Germline V lookup: CDR1 SNHLY, CDR2 FYNNEI. CDR3 in amino acids: CASSEAFGRSYEQYF. The CDR3 nucleotides read TGTGCCAGCAGTGAAGCGTTCGGTAGAAGCTACGAGCAGTACTTC. The whole variable domain, filled in from reference TRBV2 and TRBJ2-7, reads EPEVTQTPSHQVTQMGQEVILRCVPISNHLYFYWYRQILGQKVEFLVSFYNNEISEKSEIFDDQFSVERPDGSNFTLKIRSTKLEDSAMYFCASSEAFGRSYEQYFGPGTRLTVT.

This clonotype was seen a few times. The rearrangement uses TRBV4-2 and TRBJ2-4; unclear D gene. V was cut by 5 bases and J by 1 base, with 21 bases left in between. The CDR3 runs 18 residues. Germline assignment: CDR1 LGHNA and CDR2 YNFKEQ. As DNA, the CDR3 is TGTGCCAGCAGCAGCCGGCCGGCAACTTCCCTGGCCAAAAACATTCAGTACTTC. Translated: CASSSRPATSLAKNIQYF.

This chain's CDR3 is CASSPVGQVGNTIYF. For the CDR3, the DNA is TGTGCCAGCAGTCCCGTGGGACAGGTTGGAAACACCATATATTTT. The chain uses TRBV6-2 or TRBV6-3 and TRBJ1-3, with TRBD1 matching 8 bases. The germline CDR1 and CDR2 sequences are MNHEY and SVGEGT. The CDR3 loop spans 15 amino acids. J was trimmed by 3 bases and V by 5 bases; bases with no gene match: 6.

As to this clonotype: One junction end disagrees with the germline gene, perhaps due to a read error. In DNA, the CDR3 is TGCAGTGCTAGCGGTAGTCGAGAGACCCGGTACTTC. Its translation is CSASGSRETRYF. The chain is built from TRBV20-1 and TRBJ2-5; D unresolved. Germline loops: CDR1 DFQATT, CDR2 SNEGSKA (reference sequence). CDR3 size: 12 residues.

Ten or more counts support this clonotype. The chain links TRBV27 to TRBJ1-2; TRBD1 agrees at 12 bases. Germline lookup yields CDR1 MNHEY and CDR2 SMNVEV (reference sequence). J was trimmed by 3 bases and V by 5 bases; bases with no gene match: 7. CDR3 size: 16 residues. CDR3 in DNA: TGTGCCAGCAGTCCGGGACAGGGGGCCGTATACTATGGCTACACCTTC. Amino acids: CASSPGQGAVYYGYTF.

This chain uses TRBV20-1 with TRBJ2-5; D remains ambiguous. The CDR3 has 13 amino acids. Germline V CDR1 and CDR2: DFQATT, SNEGSKA (reference sequence). The V gene lost 3 bases and the J gene lost 5 bases, with 13 bases spanning the gap. CDR3 loop: CSARVPGGETQYF. In DNA form, the CDR3 reads TGCAGTGCTAGGGTACCCGGCGGTGAGACCCAGTACTTC.

There are many counts of this clonotype. This chain connects TRBV15 to TRBJ2-1, with 7 bases fitting TRBD1. This CDR3 is built from 15 residues. The junction had 6 bases not matched to a gene; V was cut back by 5 bases and J by 2 bases. Germline V gives CDR1 LNHNV, CDR2 YYDKDF (reference sequence). Here the CDR3 DNA reads TGTGCCACCAGCTACGACAGGGAACCCTACAATGAGCAGTTCTTC. This sequence encodes CATSYDREPYNEQFF.

This clonotype was found many times. The rearrangement joins TRBV7-9 to TRBJ2-3, with 10 bases that match TRBD1. V shed 1 base, J shed 6 bases, and the junction held 10 bases outside the gene matches. The CDR3 spans 17 residues. Looked up from germline, CDR1 is SEHNR and CDR2 is FQNEAQ (reference sequence). CDR3 loop: CASSLGGQGPTWDTQYF. The CDR3 bases are TGTGCCAGCAGCTTAGGGGGACAGGGGCCCACCTGGGATACGCAGTATTTT.

Many counts were recorded for this clonotype. This rearrangement joins TRBV27 to TRBJ2-3; 10 positions match TRBD2. The CDR3 contains 17 residues. V gave up 3 bases and J gave up 3 bases; unmatched junction bases: 9. CDR1 MNHEY and CDR2 SMNVEV come from the germline V gene (reference sequence). CDR3 bases: TGTGCCAGCAGTTTGGAAGCGGGAGGGCCTATGACAGATACGCAGTATTTT. Translating gives CASSLEAGGPMTDTQYF.

About this clonotype: This could be a read error, since a much larger clone is one nucleotide away. This chain's CDR3 is CASSPYLNTEASF. CDR3 nucleotides: TGTGCCAGCAGTCCTTACTTGAACACTGAAGCTTCCTTT. The chain has TRBV12-3 or TRBV12-4 and TRBJ1-1; D remains ambiguous. CDR3 size: 13 residues.

The chain joins TRBV7-9 to TRBJ2-7; D is possibly TRBD1 (5 bases). The germline CDR1 and CDR2 sequences are SEHNR and FQNEAQ (reference sequence). Trimming took 5 bases from V and 5 from J, leaving 13 bases between them. The CDR3 sequence is 13 residues long. This CDR3 is CASSPVQGNEQYF. As DNA, the CDR3 is TGTGCCAGCAGCCCAGTTCAGGGCAACGAGCAGTACTTC.

This clonotype was picked up a small number of times. V is TRBV7-2 and J is TRBJ2-7; 7 nucleotides align to TRBD1. The germline CDR1 and CDR2 sequences are SGHTA and FQGNSA. Trimming removed 7 bases from V and 4 bases from J; junction bases left unmatched: 10. This CDR3 is built from 14 residues. The CDR3 nucleotides are TGTGCCAGCACCCTTCGACAGGGTGTGTACGAGCAGTACTTC. Amino acids: CASTLRQGVYEQYF.

The chain recombines TRBV7-9 with TRBJ1-3; maybe TRBD1 (5 bases). Looked up from germline, CDR1 is SEHNR and CDR2 is FQNEAQ (reference sequence). CDR3 size: 14 residues. Deletions cut 5 bases from V and 4 bases from J, with 12 bases between. Written as DNA, the CDR3 is TGTGCCAGCAGCCCGGGGGTGGGCGGAAACACCATATATTTT. Translated, it gives CASSPGVGGNTIYF.

This clonotype has ten or more counts. The chain links TRBV30 to TRBJ2-7; tentative D call: TRBD1 (6 bases). The CDR3 spans 13 residues. CDR1 is GTSNPN and CDR2 is SVGIG in the germline V gene (reference sequence). Trimming cost V 3 bases and J 3 bases, with 12 bases left between them. The CDR3 DNA reads as TGTGCCTGGAGGCCAACAGGGTTCTACGAGCAGTACTTC. It translates to CAWRPTGFYEQYF.